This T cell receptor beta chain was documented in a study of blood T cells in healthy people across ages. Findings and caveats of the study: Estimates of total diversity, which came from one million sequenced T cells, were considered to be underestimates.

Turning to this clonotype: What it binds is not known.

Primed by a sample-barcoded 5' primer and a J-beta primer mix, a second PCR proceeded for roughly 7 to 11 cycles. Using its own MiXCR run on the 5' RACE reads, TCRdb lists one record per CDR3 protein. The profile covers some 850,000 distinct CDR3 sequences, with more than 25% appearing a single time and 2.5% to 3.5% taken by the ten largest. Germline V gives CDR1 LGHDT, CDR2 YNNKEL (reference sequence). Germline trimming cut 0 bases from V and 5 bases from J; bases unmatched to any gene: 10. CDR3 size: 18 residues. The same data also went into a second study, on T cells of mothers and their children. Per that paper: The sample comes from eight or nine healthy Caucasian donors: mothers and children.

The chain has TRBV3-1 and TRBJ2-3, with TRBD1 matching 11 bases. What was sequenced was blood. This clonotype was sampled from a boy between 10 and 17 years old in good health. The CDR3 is CASSQDQGTGGAKDTQYF. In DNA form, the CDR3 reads TGTGCCAGCAGCCAAGATCAGGGGACAGGGGGGGCCAAAGATACGCAGTATTTT.